This T cell receptor beta chain appears in the sequencing data of a study of blood T cells in healthy people across ages. The CDR3 extends over 15 amino acids. V gave up 3 bases and J gave up 4 bases, with 15 bases separating them. Germline CDR1 is MDHEN and CDR2 is SYDVKM. Using a J-beta primer mix together with a sample-barcoded 5' primer, a second PCR was run for about 6 to 11 cycles. Using its own MiXCR run on the 5' RACE reads, TCRdb lists one record per CDR3 protein. Of about 1.4 million distinct CDR3 sequences in the sample, 59% are singletons; the top ten hold 6.5% to 8.5%. This clonotype came up a few times. No antigen is known for it. The extraction recovered at least 6 micrograms of total RNA per sample. General study results and limits: Correlation between TCR beta diversity and naive T cell percentage was strong. The fall in TCR beta diversity per million T cells was roughly linear with age.

The specimen sequenced was blood. The chain has TRBV28 and TRBJ2-5; the D is unclear. This receptor was taken from a man aged 18-30 years in good health. The CDR3 region has the DNA TGTGCCAGCAGTTTTGGTTCGGTAGCAGGAGAGACCCAGTACTTC. It specifies CASSFGSVAGETQYF. Variable domain in full (rest from reference TRBV28 and TRBJ2-5): DVKVTQSSRYLVKRTGEKVFLECVQDMDHENMFWYRQDPGLGLRLIYFSYDVKMKEKGDIPEGYSVSREKKERFSLILESASTNQTSMYLCASSFGSVAGETQYFGPGTRLLVL.